These T cell receptor beta chains were read from a single sample in a study of shared clonotypes between healthy human individuals. The repertoire was sequenced with immunoSEQ multiplex PCR; TCRdb's copy has only in-frame clones and lacks some. The sample shows about 120,000 clones, around 68% of them seen only once. Sample: memory CD8+ T cells sorted from blood. The source of these receptors is a woman aged 30 to 39 in good health. Each CDR3 is given with its conserved first and last residue. The order of the fields is J gene, V gene, clone size, CDR3 protein. Clone size is not always given. Where it is, it says once, few, many or a class for expanded clones.

TRBJ1-4,TRBV14,.,CASSYGPGRLNEKLFF
TRBJ2-1,TRBV7-8,.,CASSPTSGRLSRWNEQFF
TRBJ2-1,TRBV25-1,.,CASSEGRTSSYNEQFF
TRBJ2-1,TRBV6-1,.,CASGAGTGSYNEQFF
TRBJ2-5,TRBV30,medium-sized,CAGTGGKETQYF
TRBJ1-5,TRBV19,.,CASSRWGRDQPQHF
TRBJ2-7,TRBV7-9,.,CASSFYPNPEQYF
TRBJ1-1,TRBV9,.,CASSVGAGYPEAFF
TRBJ2-1,TRBV25-1,.,CASSESDNRNEQFF
TRBJ1-1,TRBV5-1,.,CASSFQREGAAEAFF
TRBJ1-2,TRBV5-5,.,CASSLNKANYGYTF
TRBJ2-2,TRBV10-3,.,CAISESVGGSSSGELFF
TRBJ1-1,TRBV6-5,.,CASSYSSGRTEAFF
TRBJ1-1,TRBV25-1,.,CASSEAPTTEAFF
TRBJ1-1,TRBV11-2,.,CASSPRNEMSTEAFF
TRBJ2-5,TRBV10-3,.,CAISESKDGGGQYF
TRBJ2-1,TRBV6-5,few,CASSSPGTSVNEQFF
TRBJ2-2,TRBV27,.,CASSSRLAGGGELFF
TRBJ2-1,TRBV25-1,.,CASSLKDGYNEQFF
TRBJ2-7,TRBV5-6,.,CASSALDKLDYEQYF
TRBJ2-1,TRBV25-1,many,CASSESVAGIYNEQFF
TRBJ2-1,TRBV2,.,CASRGRTSGDEQFF
TRBJ2-7,TRBV15,.,CATSRDSAGGALQYF
TRBJ2-1,TRBV19,.,CASSLPEGGYNEQFF
TRBJ1-1,TRBV5-1,once,CASSLVAGRTEAFF
TRBJ1-1,TRBV5-1,.,CASSLAGGPGTEAFF
TRBJ1-3,TRBV19,.,CASSTGPPNTIYF
TRBJ1-1,TRBV2,few,CASSDYRTEAFF
TRBJ2-5,TRBV2,.,CASSQEQETQYF
TRBJ2-3,TRBV5-1,few,CASSLATVSTDTQYF
TRBJ2-7,TRBV5-6,medium-sized,CASSWAYRESDEQYF
TRBJ2-7,TRBV2,.,CASSPTGDRRLFYEQYF
TRBJ2-2,TRBV28,.,CASSLSLVGTHNTGELFF
TRBJ2-7,TRBV20-1,few,CSARAYEQYF
TRBJ2-3,TRBV9,.,CASSVENSGEDTDTQYF
TRBJ2-7,TRBV15,.,CATGTDEIYEQYF
TRBJ2-2,TRBV6-4,.,CASSDKGGDTGELFF
TRBJ1-2,TRBV7-9,.,CASSLPAELGLYGYTF
TRBJ2-7,TRBV2,.,CAGRGSASYEQYF
TRBJ2-7,TRBV30,.,CAWSYNVQTEQYF
TRBJ2-7,TRBV15,.,CATRLAGEPYEQYF
TRBJ1-5,TRBV19,.,CASSSWQGVNQPQHF
.,TRBV21-1,.,CASSTPFRTGPSGRAHEQYF
TRBJ1-5,TRBV21-1,medium-sized,CASSFPGQGTKGEAGQPQHF
TRBJ2-5,TRBV2,.,CASSETAQETQYF
TRBJ2-7,TRBV4-1,.,CASSPLAGVNHEQYF